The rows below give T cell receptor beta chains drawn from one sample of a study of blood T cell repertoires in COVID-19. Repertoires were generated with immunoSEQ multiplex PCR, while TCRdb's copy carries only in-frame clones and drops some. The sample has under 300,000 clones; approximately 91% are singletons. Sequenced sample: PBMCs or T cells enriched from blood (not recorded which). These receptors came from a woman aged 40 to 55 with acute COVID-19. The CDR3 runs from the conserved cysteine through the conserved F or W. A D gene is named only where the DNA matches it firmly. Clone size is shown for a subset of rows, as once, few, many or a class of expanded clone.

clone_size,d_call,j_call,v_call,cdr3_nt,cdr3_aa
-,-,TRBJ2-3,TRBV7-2,TGTGCCAGCAGCGGAGTTGGGGGCGTCCCGCAGTATTTT,CASSGVGGVPQYF
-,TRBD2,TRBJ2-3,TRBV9,TGTGCCAGCAGCGCGGGGGTGGGACTAGCGGGAGAAGATACGCAGTATTTT,CASSAGVGLAGEDTQYF
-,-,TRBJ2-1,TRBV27,TGTGCCAGCAGTTTGTTTCAGGGACATGGCAATCATGAGCAGTTCTTC,CASSLFQGHGNHEQFF
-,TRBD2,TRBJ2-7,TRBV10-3,TGTGCCATCAGTGAGGGGACTAGCGGGAAATACGAGCAGTACTTC,CAISEGTSGKYEQYF
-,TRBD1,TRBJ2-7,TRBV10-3,TGTGCCATCAGGTCAGCGGACAGGGGCTACGAGCAGTACTTC,CAIRSADRGYEQYF
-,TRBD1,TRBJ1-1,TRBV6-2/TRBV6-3,TGTGCCAGCAGTTACCCGGACAGGTTTGAGACTGAAGCTTTCTTT,CASSYPDRFETEAFF
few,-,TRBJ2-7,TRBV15,TGTGCCACCAGCAGGCTTAGTGGGAGCTCCTACGAGCAGTACTTC,CATSRLSGSSYEQYF
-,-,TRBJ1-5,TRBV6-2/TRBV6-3,TGTGCCAGCAGCCGAGAGATTCGGGTTACCCGGGGAAGAGGTCAGCCCCAGCATTTT,CASSREIRVTRGRGQPQHF
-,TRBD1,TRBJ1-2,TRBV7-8,TGTGCCAGCAGCCCCTACGTGACAGGGGGGCGGCCTGGCTACACCTTC,CASSPYVTGGRPGYTF
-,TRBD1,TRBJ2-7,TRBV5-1,TGCGCCAGCAGCTCAGGACAGGCCCTCTCCTACGAGCAGTACTTC,CASSSGQALSYEQYF
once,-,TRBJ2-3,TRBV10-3,TGTGCCATCAGTGTCCGGGCGGGGCCTCTTGATACGCAGTATTTT,CAISVRAGPLDTQYF
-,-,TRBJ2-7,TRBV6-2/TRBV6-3,TGTGCCAGCAGTTACGCCCAGGGTGGAGAGCAGTACTTC,CASSYAQGGEQYF
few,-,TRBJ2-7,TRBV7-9,TGTGCCAGCAGTACCCCGAGGGGGACAAACCGCTACGAGCAGTACTTC,CASSTPRGTNRYEQYF
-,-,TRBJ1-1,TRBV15,TGTGCCACCAGCAGATTCCAGGGATACGGAGCTTTCTTT,CATSRFQGYGAFF
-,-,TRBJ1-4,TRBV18,TGTGCCAGCTCACCAGGACAGTTTAATGAAAAACTGTTTTTT,CASSPGQFNEKLFF